Following are 14 T cell receptor beta chains from one sample sequenced in a study of T cell responses to AZD1222 COVID-19 vaccine (dated by TCRdb to 2020 to 2022). The library was generated by the immunoSEQ multiplex PCR assay. The immuneACCESS repertoire file appears here via TCRdb, limited to in-frame rearrangements. These files lack a portion of the clones; in checked studies, under half of the deficit traces to unresolved V genes, and the cause of the others is not known. The table for this sample lists 160,000 or so clones; 87% of them were counted only once. Just over 9% of the sample is held by the ten biggest clonotypes. In the paper's terms, the time point label means: about 28 days (+/-7) after the second vaccine dose. Source: peripheral blood, taken 28 days after the second AZD1222 dose. The receptors originated from an adult who received the AZD1222 COVID-19 vaccine.

The rearrangement joins TRBV5-6 to TRBJ2-2; D is undetermined. V was trimmed by 8 bases and J by 6 bases, leaving 14 bases between them. Germline V gives CDR1 SGHDT, CDR2 YYEEEE. This CDR3 contains 13 residues. In DNA, the CDR3 is TGTGCCAGAACTCCTGGGTTCGCCGGGGAGCTGTTTTTT. Its protein product is CARTPGFAGELFF. Combining the CDR3 with reference TRBV5-6 and TRBJ2-2 gives the whole variable domain DAGVTQSPTHLIKTRGQQVTLRCSPKSGHDTVSWYQQALGQGPQFIFQYYEEEERQRGNFPDRFSGHQFPNYSSELNVNALLLGDSALYLCARTPGFAGELFFGEGSRLTVL.

This clone occurred once. The rearrangement uses TRBV27 and TRBJ1-2, with D possibly matching TRBD1 (6 bases). This CDR3 has 14 residues. Germline CDR1 and CDR2: MNHEY and SMNVEV (reference sequence). V shed 3 bases and J shed 4 bases, with 12 bases lying between them. The CDR3 is CASSFGRGAYGYTF. CDR3 in DNA: TGTGCCAGCAGTTTTGGCAGGGGAGCCTATGGCTACACCTTC.

The chain combines TRBV28 with TRBJ2-7; TRBD2 matches 9 bases. Germline values: CDR1 MDHEN, CDR2 SYDVKM. This CDR3 is 15 amino acids long. The junction had 8 bases not matched to a gene; V was cut back by 6 bases and J by 2 bases. The CDR3 loop is CASRVAGANTYEQYF. In DNA, the CDR3 is TGTGCCAGCAGGGTAGCGGGAGCAAATACCTACGAGCAGTACTTC.

This chain joins TRBV28 and TRBJ1-2, with TRBD1 as a possible D gene (6 bases). This CDR3 has 14 amino acids. Germline assignment: CDR1 MDHEN and CDR2 SYDVKM. Trimming took 7 bases from V and 6 from J, leaving 18 bases between them. The CDR3, as DNA: TGTGCCAGCATCCCACAGCTATGGGGGCATGGCTACACCTTC. It encodes CASIPQLWGHGYTF.

The genes are TRBV7-2 and TRBJ2-1; D unresolved. The CDR3 has 14 amino acids. Trimming removed 0 bases from V and 9 bases from J, with 12 bases in between. Germline V gene sequence: CDR1 SGHTA, CDR2 FQGNSA. The CDR3 protein is CASSLASQLGEQFF. Here the CDR3 DNA reads TGTGCCAGCAGCTTAGCTTCCCAGCTCGGTGAGCAGTTCTTC.

DNA of the CDR3: TGTGCCAGTAGTACTAAGACAGATAACTATGGCTACACCTTC. Amino acid sequence: CASSTKTDNYGYTF. The gene calls are TRBV19 and TRBJ1-2, with D tentatively TRBD1 (5 bases). The CDR3 length is 14 residues. The germline V gene encodes CDR1 LNHDA and CDR2 SQIVND (reference sequence). Between the trimmed V and J ends, which lost 4 bases and 1 base, there was a span of 10 bases.

CDR3 DNA sequence: TGTGCCTGGAGTCCTCTAGAGACAGCCTCCTACGAGCAGTACTTC. Translated, it gives CAWSPLETASYEQYF. The genes are TRBV30 and TRBJ2-7, with a possible D match to TRBD1 (5 bases). V gave up 2 bases and J gave up 0 bases, with 14 bases separating them. The CDR3 spans 15 residues. Germline assignment: CDR1 GTSNPN and CDR2 SVGIG (reference sequence).

The genes are TRBV7-9 and TRBJ2-5; no reliable D call. The ends were cut back, 5 bases at V and 0 bases at J, with 13 bases in the middle. This CDR3 comprises 15 residues. The germline CDR1 and CDR2 sequences are SEHNR and FQNEAQ (reference sequence). CDR3 region: CASSPPRNYQETQYF. For the CDR3, the DNA is TGTGCCAGCAGCCCCCCCCGGAACTACCAAGAGACCCAGTACTTC. The full variable domain, rest sourced from reference TRBV7-9 and TRBJ2-5, is DTGVSQNPRHKITKRGQNVTFRCDPISEHNRLYWYRQTLGQGPEFLTYFQNEAQLEKSRLLSDRFSAERPKGSFSTLEIQRTEQGDSAMYLCASSPPRNYQETQYFGPGTRLLVL.

J is TRBJ1-1 and V is TRBV3-1 (or the pseudogene TRBV3-2); D is unclear. Germline V gives CDR1 LGHDT, CDR2 YNNKEL (reference sequence). CDR3 length: 13 amino acids. Between the trimmed V and J ends, which lost 6 bases and 1 base, there was a span of 9 bases. The CDR3 reads CASRGGRNTEAFF. CDR3 in DNA: TGTGCCAGCAGGGGAGGGCGGAACACTGAAGCTTTCTTT.

The rearrangement links TRBV29-1 to TRBJ1-5; D is perhaps TRBD1 (6 bases). CDR1 is SQVTM, CDR2 ANQGSEA, per germline. The CDR3 is 12 residues long. Trimming removed 4 bases from V and 6 bases from J, with 10 bases in between. In nucleotides, the CDR3 is TGCAGCGTTGGAGAGGGGGGTCAGCCCCAGCATTTT. It specifies CSVGEGGQPQHF.

The chain uses TRBV6-5 and TRBJ1-4; D is possibly TRBD1 (6 bases). This CDR3 is 15 amino acids long. V gave up 5 bases and J gave up 4 bases, with 14 bases separating them. The germline gives CDR1 MNHEY, CDR2 SVGAGI. The CDR3 nucleotides read TGTGCCAGCAGTCTCGGGGGGCGAATTAATGAAAAACTGTTTTTT. This encodes CASSLGGRINEKLFF.

V usage is TRBV30 and J usage is TRBJ1-6, with D unclear. The V gene's germline CDR1 is GTSNPN and CDR2 SVGIG (reference sequence). The V end was cut by 3 bases, the J end by 4 bases, with 16 bases between. The CDR3 runs 16 residues. The CDR3 protein is CAWRPNPGAYNSPLHF. The DNA for the CDR3 is TGTGCCTGGAGGCCTAACCCGGGCGCTTATAATTCACCCCTCCACTTT. Full variable domain (missing parts from reference TRBV30 and TRBJ1-6): SQTIHQWPATLVQPVGSPLSLECTVEGTSNPNLYWYRQAAGRGLQLLFYSVGIGQISSEVPQNLSASRPQDRQFILSSKKLLLSDSGFYLCAWRPNPGAYNSPLHFGNGTRLTVT.

The chain joins TRBV7-8 to TRBJ2-7, with TRBD2 as a possible D gene (5 bases). Germline V lookup: CDR1 SGHVS, CDR2 FQNEAQ. This CDR3 comprises 15 residues. The ends were cut back, 5 bases at V and 0 bases at J, with 14 bases in the middle. The CDR3 coding sequence is TGTGCCAGCAGCCGCGGGCCAAACCTCTCCTACGAGCAGTACTTC. Translation: CASSRGPNLSYEQYF.

The chain combines TRBV18 with TRBJ2-2; 7 nucleotides line up with TRBD2. This CDR3 contains 15 residues. J was trimmed by 6 bases and V by 1 base; bases with no gene match: 5. Germline V gives CDR1 KGHSH, CDR2 LQKENI. The CDR3 DNA sequence: TGTGCCAGCTCACCACTAGCGGGCGATGCCGGGGAGCTGTTTTTT. This gives the protein CASSPLAGDAGELFF.